This TCR beta chain was identified during a study of cytomegalovirus exposure and HLA in healthy donors. Study findings and constraints: Presence/absence results assume similar sequencing depth per donor, which may not hold. A missense DCLRE1C variant was associated with V- and J-gene trimming of TCR beta chains in a later analysis, and an independent cohort replicated the association. Rarity held for most TCR sequences, but there were some public TCRs that occurred in many donors.

The primer mix had 60 Vbeta and 13 Jbeta primers. Original data processing: Later work found around 80 million unique TCR beta chains, with approximately 12 million shared. Sequencing used immunoSEQ multiplex PCR; TCRdb keeps in-frame clones, though not all of them. Clone size and the V and J calls come from that table; the DNA yielded D and trimming. The table lists more than 130,000 clones, 78% of them singletons. Remarks on this clone: What it binds is unknown.

The CDR3 is made up of 13 amino acids. The J segment lost 8 bases and the V segment lost 8 bases, leaving 9 bases of the junction unmatched. The germline CDR1 and CDR2 sequences are WSHSY and SAAADI. The source material was PBMCs. The chain couples TRBV10-2 to TRBJ1-2, with 9 bases identical to TRBD1. The receptor's source is a male donor in good health and CMV-seronegative. The DNA of the CDR3 is TGCGCCAGCCGGACAGGGGAAAGGCGCGGCTACACCTTC. Its protein product is CASRTGERRGYTF.